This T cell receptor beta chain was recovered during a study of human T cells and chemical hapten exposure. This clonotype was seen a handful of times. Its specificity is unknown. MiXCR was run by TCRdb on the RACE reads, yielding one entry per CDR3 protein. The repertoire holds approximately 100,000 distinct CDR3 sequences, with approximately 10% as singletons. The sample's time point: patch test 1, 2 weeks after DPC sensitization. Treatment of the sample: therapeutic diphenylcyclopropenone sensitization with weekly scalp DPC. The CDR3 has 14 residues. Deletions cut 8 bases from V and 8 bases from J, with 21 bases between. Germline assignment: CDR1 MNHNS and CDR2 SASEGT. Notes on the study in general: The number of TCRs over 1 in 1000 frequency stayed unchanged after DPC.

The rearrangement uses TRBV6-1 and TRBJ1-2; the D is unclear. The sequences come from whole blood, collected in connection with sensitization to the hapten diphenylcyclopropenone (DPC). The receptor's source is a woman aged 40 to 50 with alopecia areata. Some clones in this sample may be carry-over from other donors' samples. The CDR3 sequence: CASGWSGSPSGYTF. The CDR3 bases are TGTGCCAGCGGCTGGTCTGGGTCCCCGTCGGGCTACACCTTC.